This T cell receptor (beta chain) was documented in a study of control samples from healthy donors and cancer patients. Trimming removed 4 bases from V and 6 bases from J, with 13 bases in between. CDR3 length: 14 amino acids. Germline-derived CDR1 and CDR2 are MNHEY and SVGAGI. Generated by immunoSEQ multiplex PCR, the TCRdb table keeps only in-frame clones and is missing some. The sample has around 100,000 clones, 75% to 90% seen once. The specimen was PBMCs. V is TRBV6-5 and J is TRBJ1-5; the D is unclear. The source is a man aged 55 to 69 with lung cancer. The CDR3 reads CASSFTYSSQPQHF. As DNA, the CDR3 is TGTGCCAGCAGTTTTACATACTCTAGTCAGCCCCAGCATTTT.